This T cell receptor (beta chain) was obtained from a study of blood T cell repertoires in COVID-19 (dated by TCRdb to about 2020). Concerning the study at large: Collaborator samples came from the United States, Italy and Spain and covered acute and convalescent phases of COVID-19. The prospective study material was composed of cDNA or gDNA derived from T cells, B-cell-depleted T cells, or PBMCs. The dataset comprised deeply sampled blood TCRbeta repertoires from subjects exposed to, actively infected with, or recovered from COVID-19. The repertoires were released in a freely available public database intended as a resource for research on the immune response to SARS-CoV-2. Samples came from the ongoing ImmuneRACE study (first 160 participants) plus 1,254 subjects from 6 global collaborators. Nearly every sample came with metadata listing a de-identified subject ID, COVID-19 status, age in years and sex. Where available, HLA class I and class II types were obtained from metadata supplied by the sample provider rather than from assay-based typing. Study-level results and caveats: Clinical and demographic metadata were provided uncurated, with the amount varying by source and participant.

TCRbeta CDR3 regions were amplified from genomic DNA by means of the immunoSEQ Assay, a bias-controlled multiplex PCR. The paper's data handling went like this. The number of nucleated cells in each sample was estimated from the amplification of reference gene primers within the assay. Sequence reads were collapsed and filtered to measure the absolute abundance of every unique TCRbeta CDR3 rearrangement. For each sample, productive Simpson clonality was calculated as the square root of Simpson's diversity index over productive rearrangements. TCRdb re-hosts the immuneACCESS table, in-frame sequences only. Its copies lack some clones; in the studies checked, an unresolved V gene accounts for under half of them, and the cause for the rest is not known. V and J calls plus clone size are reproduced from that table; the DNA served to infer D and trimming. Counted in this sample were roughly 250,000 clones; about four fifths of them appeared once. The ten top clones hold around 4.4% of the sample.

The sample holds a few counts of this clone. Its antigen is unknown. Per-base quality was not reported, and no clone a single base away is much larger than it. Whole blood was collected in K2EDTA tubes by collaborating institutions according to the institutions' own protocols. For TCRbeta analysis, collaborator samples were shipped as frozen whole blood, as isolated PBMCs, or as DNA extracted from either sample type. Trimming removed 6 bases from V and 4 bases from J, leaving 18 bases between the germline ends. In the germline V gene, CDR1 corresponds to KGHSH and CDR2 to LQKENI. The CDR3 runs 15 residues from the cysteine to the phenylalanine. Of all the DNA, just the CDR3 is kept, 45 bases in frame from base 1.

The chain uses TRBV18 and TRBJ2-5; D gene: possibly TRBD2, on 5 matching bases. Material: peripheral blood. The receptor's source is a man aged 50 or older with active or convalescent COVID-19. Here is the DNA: TGTGCCAGCTCCTACTCCCGGGATCACGGAGAGACCCAGTACTTC. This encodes CASSYSRDHGETQYF. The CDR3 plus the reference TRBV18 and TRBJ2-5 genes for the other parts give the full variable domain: NAGVMQNPRHLVRRRGQEARLRCSPMKGHSHVYWYRQLPEEGLKFMVYLQKENIIDESGMPKERFSAEFPKEGPSILRIQQVVRGDSAAYFCASSYSRDHGETQYFGPGTRLLVL.